The entry that follows covers one TCR beta chain sequence. What it binds is unknown. The data derive from a study of cytomegalovirus exposure and HLA in healthy donors. Study findings and constraints: Being productive about 90% or about 30% of the time was typical of most TCR beta V segments in an earlier analysis.

Use of 60 Vbeta and 13 Jbeta primers characterized the PCR. Clones were read by immunoSEQ multiplex PCR, and TCRdb kept only the in-frame ones, dropping some. This repertoire shows roughly 150,000 clones, roughly 80% found once; its top ten account for 2% to 3%. This clonotype originated in a boy younger than 10 in good health and CMV-seronegative. The specimen sequenced was PBMCs.

The CDR3 region is CASSHVDTRVAEAFF. The CDR3 nucleotides read TGTGCCAGCAGTCACGTAGATACCCGCGTAGCTGAAGCTTTCTTT. The chain employs TRBV7-9 and TRBJ1-1; D is unclear. The germline CDR1 and CDR2 sequences are SEHNR and FQNEAQ (reference sequence). V dropped 6 bases and J dropped 6 bases, with 20 bases sitting between them. The CDR3 runs to 15 residues.